This T cell receptor beta chain appears in the sequencing data of a study of blood T cell repertoires in COVID-19. For the study at large: Acute and convalescent COVID-19 specimens originated in the United States, Italy and Spain. Sample material is recorded as cDNA or gDNA derived from T cells, B-cell-depleted T cells, or PBMCs.

This clone was observed a single time. Original methodology: The authors estimated nucleated cell counts from reference gene primer amplification. TCRdb's copy holds only in-frame clones and misses some; the assay was immunoSEQ multiplex PCR. V and J calls and clone size come straight from that table; D and trimming were deduced from the DNA. Found here are approximately 90,000 clones, 65% to 90% of them singletons; the top ten hold approximately 6.8%. This CDR3 is 13 amino acids long. The germline V gene encodes CDR1 MNHEY and CDR2 SVGAGI. The trim removed 7 bases at V and 3 bases at J, leaving 5 bases unmatched.

This chain connects TRBV6-5 to TRBJ1-1; 7 bases align to TRBD1. This TCR was sampled from a man in his 60s with acute or convalescent COVID-19. Sequencing used peripheral blood. For the CDR3, the DNA is TGTGCCAGCAAAATAGACAGGGACACTGAAGCTTTCTTT. This gives the protein CASKIDRDTEAFF.